Listed below are T cell receptor beta chains from one sample, sequenced in a study of blood T cell repertoires in COVID-19. Data came from immunoSEQ multiplex PCR; TCRdb stores just in-frame clones and leaves some out. The data hold some 330,000 clones, with over 75% observed a single time. The specimen was PBMCs or T cells enriched from blood (not recorded which). The receptor source for this set is a man aged 30 to 39 who had recovered from COVID-19. CDR3s include the opening cysteine and the closing phenylalanine or tryptophan. D genes are given only for firm matches. The size field is filled for only some rows; it gives once, few, many or a size class.

V gene: TRBV21-1
J gene: TRBJ2-5
clone size: .
D gene: .
CDR3 DNA: TGTGCCACCCCTTCCGGGACTAGCGGGGGGGAACAAGAGACCCAGTACTTC
CDR3 protein: CATPSGTSGGEQETQYF

V gene: TRBV5-1
J gene: TRBJ1-6
clone size: .
D gene: TRBD1
CDR3 DNA: TGCGCCAGCAGCTTGGGGGGACAGACAGAGAATTCACCCCTCCACTTT
CDR3 protein: CASSLGGQTENSPLHF

V gene: TRBV2
J gene: TRBJ1-1
clone size: .
D gene: TRBD1
CDR3 DNA: TGTGCCAGCAGGCCGGACAGGGGGGCTGAAGCTTTCTTT
CDR3 protein: CASRPDRGAEAFF

V gene: TRBV24-1
J gene: TRBJ1-2
clone size: .
D gene: TRBD1
CDR3 DNA: TGTGCCACCAGTGACGGACGGGACAGCCCTAGGGCCTACACCTTC
CDR3 protein: CATSDGRDSPRAYTF

V gene: TRBV7-9
J gene: TRBJ1-2
clone size: .
D gene: .
CDR3 DNA: TGTGCCAGCAGCTCAGGACCAGGGATTGGCTACACCTTC
CDR3 protein: CASSSGPGIGYTF

V gene: TRBV18
J gene: TRBJ1-6
clone size: .
D gene: TRBD1
CDR3 DNA: TGTGCCAGCTCTTCATATCAGGGGGCTGAATCACCCCTCCACTTT
CDR3 protein: CASSSYQGAESPLHF

V gene: TRBV5-5
J gene: TRBJ1-2
clone size: .
D gene: TRBD1
CDR3 DNA: TGTGCCAGCAGCACGGAGACAGGGGGTGGCTACACCTTC
CDR3 protein: CASSTETGGGYTF

V gene: TRBV6-5
J gene: TRBJ2-2
clone size: .
D gene: TRBD2
CDR3 DNA: TGTGCCAGCAGTTACCTCGGGACTAGCGGTCACGGGGAGCTGTTTTTT
CDR3 protein: CASSYLGTSGHGELFF

V gene: TRBV18
J gene: TRBJ1-1
clone size: few
D gene: .
CDR3 DNA: TGTGCCAGCTCACCACCCTCGACGGGAAGCGAAGCTTTCTTT
CDR3 protein: CASSPPSTGSEAFF

V gene: TRBV10-1
J gene: TRBJ2-5
clone size: .
D gene: TRBD2
CDR3 DNA: TGCGCCAGCAGTTCCAGCCTCGGGGGAGGGTATCGGGAGACCCAGTACTTC
CDR3 protein: CASSSSLGGGYRETQYF

V gene: TRBV5-6
J gene: TRBJ1-5
clone size: .
D gene: .
CDR3 DNA: TGTGCCAGCAGCTTGTGGTTACAGGGACCCCAGCCCCAGCATTTT
CDR3 protein: CASSLWLQGPQPQHF

V gene: TRBV7-8
J gene: TRBJ2-7
clone size: .
D gene: TRBD1
CDR3 DNA: TGTGCCAGCAGCTTGGGGGCCGCAGGGGGCGGCGAGCAGTACTTC
CDR3 protein: CASSLGAAGGGEQYF

V gene: TRBV7-2
J gene: TRBJ1-1
clone size: many
D gene: TRBD1
CDR3 DNA: TGTGCCAGCAGCTTAGGACAGGGGTCCACTGAAGCTTTCTTT
CDR3 protein: CASSLGQGSTEAFF

V gene: TRBV19
J gene: TRBJ2-5
clone size: .
D gene: TRBD2
CDR3 DNA: TGTGCCAGTACCATGGGCCCTAGCGGGGAGACCCAGTACTTC
CDR3 protein: CASTMGPSGETQYF

V gene: TRBV19
J gene: TRBJ2-1
clone size: .
D gene: TRBD2
CDR3 DNA: TGTGCCAGTAGTGGTAGTAGCGGGAGGTCCTGGGATGAGCAGTTCTTC
CDR3 protein: CASSGSSGRSWDEQFF

V gene: TRBV5-1
J gene: TRBJ2-2
clone size: few
D gene: .
CDR3 DNA: TGCGCCAGCAGCTTGGGGCTAGCGAACACCGGGGAGCTGTTTTTT
CDR3 protein: CASSLGLANTGELFF

V gene: TRBV12-5
J gene: TRBJ2-5
clone size: .
D gene: .
CDR3 DNA: TGTGCTAGTGGTTTGGGCGCAGGGGTGTTGTTTGGAGAGACCCAGTACTTC
CDR3 protein: CASGLGAGVLFGETQYF

V gene: TRBV10-1
J gene: TRBJ2-1
clone size: .
D gene: .
CDR3 DNA: TGCGCCAGCAGCCTCCCGGGGAATGAGCAGTTCTTC
CDR3 protein: CASSLPGNEQFF

V gene: TRBV5-1
J gene: TRBJ1-1
clone size: .
D gene: TRBD1
CDR3 DNA: TGCGCCAGCAGCCCGGGGACAGGGGACACTGAAGCTTTCTTT
CDR3 protein: CASSPGTGDTEAFF

V gene: TRBV28
J gene: TRBJ2-5
clone size: once
D gene: .
CDR3 DNA: TGTGCCAGCAGTCCTGACAGCACCAAAGGGACCCAGTACTTC
CDR3 protein: CASSPDSTKGTQYF

V gene: TRBV28
J gene: TRBJ1-3
clone size: .
D gene: .
CDR3 DNA: TGTGCCAGCAGTTCAGCAGCGACGTTCTCTGGAAACACCATATATTTT
CDR3 protein: CASSSAATFSGNTIYF

V gene: TRBV11-3
J gene: TRBJ2-7
clone size: .
D gene: .
CDR3 DNA: TGTGCCAGCAGCTTTGGGGGGGCCCAGAACGAGCAGTACTTC
CDR3 protein: CASSFGGAQNEQYF

V gene: TRBV13
J gene: TRBJ2-5
clone size: .
D gene: TRBD1
CDR3 DNA: TGTGCCAGCAGCCGCGGGGACAGGGCGTACCAAGAGACCCAGTACTTC
CDR3 protein: CASSRGDRAYQETQYF